The 27 T cell receptor beta chains presented below share a single source sample, sequenced in a study of T cell responses to AZD1222 COVID-19 vaccine (dated by TCRdb to the early 2020s). In light of the paper, this sample's time point label describes: about 28 days (+/-7) after the second vaccine dose. Libraries were prepared through the immunoSEQ multiplex PCR assay. The clones in this table, taken by TCRdb from immuneACCESS, are in-frame only. Not every clone is retained; where verified, under half of the shortfall comes from an unresolved V gene, and the cause of the rest is unknown. This sample has some 110,000 clones in its table, and approximately 89% of those were observed once. The ten most abundant clones make up roughly two fifths of the sample. This material consisted of peripheral blood, taken 28 days after the second AZD1222 dose. The receptor source for this set is an adult who received the AZD1222 COVID-19 vaccine.

The chain recombines TRBV4-3 with TRBJ2-5; D is ambiguous. This CDR3 is built from 13 residues. V shed 0 bases and J shed 4 bases, with 6 bases lying between them. CDR1 LGHNA and CDR2 YSLEER come from the germline V gene. CDR3 protein: CASSQDFGETQYF. CDR3 sequence (DNA): TGCGCCAGCAGCCAAGATTTCGGAGAGACCCAGTACTTC.

The chain links TRBV30 to TRBJ1-1; 7 nucleotides match TRBD1. Germline CDR1 GTSNPN, CDR2 SVGIG (reference sequence). The CDR3 sequence is 13 residues long. J gave up 1 base and V 3 bases, and 2 bases lay outside the gene matches. The DNA for the CDR3 is TGTGCCTGGAGGACAGGGCCGAACACTGAAGCTTTCTTT. It translates to CAWRTGPNTEAFF.

This chain uses TRBV7-8 with TRBJ2-2; 9 nucleotides line up with TRBD2. The V gene end was trimmed by 5 bases and the J gene end by 5 bases; junction bases not matched to a gene: 12. Germline-derived CDR1 and CDR2 are SGHVS and FQNEAQ. CDR3 length: 17 residues. CDR3 sequence: CASSPWVSGSGTGELFF. The DNA for the CDR3 is TGTGCCAGCAGCCCCTGGGTTAGCGGGAGTGGAACCGGGGAGCTGTTTTTT.

The CDR3 nucleotides read TGTGCCAGCGGGCGAGGGGGGGCTGCTGGGGCCAACGTCCTGACTTTC. This gives the protein CASGRGGAAGANVLTF. The chain carries TRBV11-2 and TRBJ2-6; TRBD2 is a possible D gene (7 bases). Trimming removed 8 bases at V and 2 bases at J, with 16 bases between. The CDR3 has 16 amino acids. CDR1 SGHAT and CDR2 FQNNGV come from the germline V gene.

The chain links TRBV5-4 to TRBJ2-7, with 9 bases matching TRBD1. The CDR3 consists of 17 residues. V lost 4 bases to trimming and J lost 5 bases; unmatched junction nucleotides: 16. Germline lookup yields CDR1 SGHNT and CDR2 YYREEE (reference sequence). CDR3 in DNA: TGTGCCAGCAGCAAACCGGACAGGGGAAAGGGGATGAACGAGCAGTACTTC. It translates to CASSKPDRGKGMNEQYF.

The V gene is TRBV6-2 or TRBV6-3, the J gene TRBJ2-7; TRBD2 agrees at 11 bases. CDR1 is MNHEY, CDR2 SVGEGT, per germline. J lost 1 base, V lost 2 bases, and 10 bases had no gene match. CDR3 length: 18 amino acids. The CDR3 coding sequence is TGTGCCAGCAGTTACCGCCTCAGCGGACTAGCGGGTTCCTACGAGCAGTACTTC. This gives the protein CASSYRLSGLAGSYEQYF.

The CDR3 region is CATSNSPGQGAYEQYF. CDR3 sequence (DNA): TGTGCCACCAGCAACAGTCCGGGACAGGGGGCATACGAGCAGTACTTC. The chain joins TRBV15 to TRBJ2-7; 12 bases are shared with TRBD1. There are 16 residues in the CDR3. Losses at the gene ends were 4 bases for V and 4 bases for J; bases not matched to a gene: 8. Germline CDR1 reads LNHNV; CDR2 reads YYDKDF (reference sequence).

V gene TRBV5-1 combines with J gene TRBJ2-7; unclear D gene. Per the germline V gene, CDR1 is SGHRS and CDR2 is YFSETQ. CDR3 length: 15 residues. V dropped 4 bases and J dropped 1 base, with 15 bases sitting between them. Here the CDR3 reads CASSEFRTSSYEQYF. The CDR3 coding sequence is TGCGCCAGCAGCGAATTCAGGACCTCGTCCTACGAGCAGTACTTC.

The chain uses TRBV3-1 (or the pseudogene TRBV3-2) and TRBJ2-1; 9 bases match TRBD2. The CDR3 totals 15 residues. The ends lost 3 bases at V and 0 bases at J; junction bases unmatched: 0. CDR1 is LGHDT, CDR2 YNNKEL, per germline (reference sequence). DNA for the CDR3: TGTGCCAGCAGCCATAGCGGGAGCTCCTACAATGAGCAGTTCTTC. Its protein product is CASSHSGSSYNEQFF.

The V gene is TRBV3-1 (or the pseudogene TRBV3-2), the J gene TRBJ2-4; 9 positions agree with TRBD2. Germline V lookup: CDR1 LGHDT, CDR2 YNNKEL (reference sequence). With 4 bases clipped from V and 0 bases from J, the junction kept 7 bases outside the gene matches. The CDR3 is 17 amino acids. CDR3 sequence: CASSRPPSGVAKNIQYF. The CDR3 nucleotides are TGTGCCAGCAGCCGGCCTCCTAGCGGGGTAGCCAAAAACATTCAGTACTTC.

The rearrangement links TRBV18 to TRBJ2-7; 11 bases are a match to TRBD1. CDR1 is KGHSH, CDR2 LQKENI, per germline. With V trimmed by 2 bases and J by 2 bases, 2 bases remained unmatched. There are 15 residues in the CDR3. CDR3 in amino acids: CASSPMGQGAYEQYF. Written as DNA, the CDR3 is TGTGCCAGCTCACCAATGGGACAGGGGGCCTACGAGCAGTACTTC.

The chain joins TRBV6-5 to TRBJ2-1, with D possibly TRBD2 on 7 matching bases. Germline CDR1 is MNHEY and CDR2 is SVGAGI. V gave up 2 bases and J gave up 8 bases, with 19 bases separating them. CDR3 length: 16 residues. CDR3 nucleotide sequence: TGTGCCAGCAGTTACCACGGGGGCGGGAGTACGGATGAGCAGTTCTTC. Translating it yields CASSYHGGGSTDEQFF.

This chain uses TRBV18 with TRBJ2-7; 8 nucleotides agree with TRBD2. CDR1 and CDR2 (germline): KGHSH, LQKENI. The V segment lost 4 bases and the J segment 4 bases; nucleotides outside the gene matches: 6. The CDR3 runs 14 residues. CDR3 amino acids: CASSLASGSYEQYF. The DNA of the CDR3 is TGTGCCAGCTCACTGGCTAGCGGGTCGTACGAGCAGTACTTC.

This chain uses TRBV7-2 with TRBJ2-2, with 7 bases fitting TRBD1. Germline lookup yields CDR1 SGHTA and CDR2 FQGNSA. The CDR3 is 16 residues long. After removal of 5 bases from V and 1 base from J, the junction contained 7 bases not matched to a gene. The DNA of the CDR3 is TGTGCCAGCAGCCAGGGACAGCTGTTGAACACCGGGGAGCTGTTTTTT. This translates into CASSQGQLLNTGELFF.

Written as DNA, the CDR3 is TGTGCCAGCAGCGGGCAGGGGGCGTCCACTGAAGCTTTCTTT. Residues: CASSGQGASTEAFF. The rearrangement uses TRBV14 and TRBJ1-1, with 8 nucleotides matching TRBD1. There are 14 residues in the CDR3. Germline assignment: CDR1 SGHDN and CDR2 FVKESK. V lost 5 bases and J lost 4; bases outside the gene matches: 6.

This clone was seen once. The chain is built from TRBV28 and TRBJ2-5; D is undetermined. V shed 5 bases and J shed 3 bases, with 19 bases lying between them. This CDR3 comprises 16 residues. From germline, CDR1 is MDHEN and CDR2 SYDVKM. The CDR3, as DNA: TGTGCCAGCAGTATCCCTCGGCTCTCTCCTGAAGAGACCCAGTACTTC. This sequence encodes CASSIPRLSPEETQYF.

The CDR3 nucleotides are TGTGCCAGCAGCCAAGGGACTAGCGGGAATGAGCAGTTCTTC. This encodes CASSQGTSGNEQFF. The chain is built from TRBV6-5 and TRBJ2-1; TRBD2 agrees at 12 bases. The CDR3 runs to 14 residues. V lost 6 bases to trimming and J lost 7 bases; unmatched junction nucleotides: 4. Germline values: CDR1 MNHEY, CDR2 SVGAGI.

This clone was seen a few times. V usage is TRBV5-1 and J usage is TRBJ2-3; 8 bases align to TRBD2. Germline loops: CDR1 SGHRS, CDR2 YFSETQ. The CDR3 has 14 amino acids. J gave up 6 bases and V 1 base, and 4 bases lay outside the gene matches. The CDR3 nucleotides read TGCGCCAGCAGCTTGCTCGCTAGCGGGGATACGCAGTATTTT. Its translation: CASSLLASGDTQYF.

This clone was observed a single time. This chain connects TRBV11-2 to TRBJ1-1, with unresolved D. The CDR3 length is 11 residues. Germline assignment: CDR1 SGHAT and CDR2 FQNNGV. The ends were cut back, 5 bases at V and 4 bases at J, with 5 bases in the middle. The CDR3 bases are TGTGCCAGCAGCGGCTCCACTGAAGCTTTCTTT. Its translation is CASSGSTEAFF.

The chain carries TRBV7-2 and TRBJ2-2, with D perhaps matching TRBD2 (6 bases). This CDR3 comprises 13 residues. Germline assignment: CDR1 SGHTA and CDR2 FQGNSA. V gave up 3 bases and J gave up 8 bases, with 10 bases separating them. The CDR3 spells CASSFHGTGELFF. The CDR3 DNA is TGTGCCAGCAGCTTCCATGGGACTGGGGAGCTGTTTTTT.

The CDR3 here is CASSWGGGSETQYF. In DNA, the CDR3 is TGCGCCAGCAGCTGGGGAGGGGGCTCAGAGACCCAGTACTTC. J is TRBJ2-5 and V is TRBV5-1; D could derive from TRBD1 or TRBD2 (7 bases each). The CDR3 is made up of 14 amino acids. Trimming shortened V by 3 bases and J by 4 bases, and 13 bases separated the two germline ends. Germline CDR1 and CDR2: SGHRS and YFSETQ.

The chain carries TRBV27 and TRBJ1-5, with 7 bases fitting TRBD1. Germline V gene sequence: CDR1 MNHEY, CDR2 SMNVEV (reference sequence). V was clipped by 4 bases and J by 6 bases; unmatched bases: 6. The CDR3 covers 14 residues. CDR3 sequence reads: CASSSRQGRQPQHF. CDR3 in DNA: TGTGCCAGCAGTTCCCGACAGGGTCGTCAGCCCCAGCATTTT.

The rearrangement uses TRBV30 and TRBJ1-3; no firm D call. CDR3 length: 15 residues. V gave up 2 bases and J gave up 0 bases, with 11 bases separating them. Germline assignment: CDR1 GTSNPN and CDR2 SVGIG (reference sequence). The CDR3 here is CAWSLGGYSGNTIYF. CDR3 nucleotides: TGTGCCTGGAGTCTTGGAGGGTACTCTGGAAACACCATATATTTT.

The chain is built from TRBV7-9 and TRBJ2-1; TRBD2 aligns across 11 bases. Germline V gene data show CDR1 as SEHNR and CDR2 as FQNEAQ (reference sequence). Losses at the gene ends were 3 bases for V and 4 bases for J; bases not matched to a gene: 5. The CDR3 totals 16 residues. In nucleotides, the CDR3 is TGTGCCAGCAGCTTTTATGGGACTAGCGGATACAATGAGCAGTTCTTC. Translated: CASSFYGTSGYNEQFF.

The rearrangement uses TRBV15 and TRBJ1-5, with unresolved D. CDR1 and CDR2 from the germline V gene are LNHNV and YYDKDF (reference sequence). The CDR3 is 15 residues long. V was clipped by 0 bases and J by 4 bases, with 10 bases between them. CDR3 in DNA: TGTGCCACCAGCAGAGAGCGGGTTTCAAATCAGCCCCAGCATTTT. Its translation: CATSRERVSNQPQHF.

The chain employs TRBV5-1 and TRBJ1-1; 7 positions match TRBD1. Germline CDR1 and CDR2: SGHRS and YFSETQ. V shed 6 bases and J 1 base; nucleotides not matched to a gene: 6. This CDR3 spans 14 amino acids. CDR3 residues: CASNEGQPNTEAFF. The CDR3 bases are TGCGCCAGCAACGAGGGACAGCCGAACACTGAAGCTTTCTTT.

The genes are TRBV11-3 and TRBJ2-3; TRBD2 is a possible D gene (5 bases). Trimming shortened V by 3 bases and J by 4 bases, and 8 bases separated the two germline ends. The germline V gene has CDR1 SGHNT and CDR2 YENEEA. CDR3 length equals 13 residues. The CDR3 protein is CASSLGAADTQYF. The CDR3, as DNA: TGTGCCAGCAGCTTGGGAGCGGCAGATACGCAGTATTTT.